The source of this T cell receptor (beta chain) is a study of identical twins. Germline V gene data show CDR1 as SGDLS and CDR2 as YYNGEE. V lost 4 bases to trimming and J lost 0 bases; unmatched junction nucleotides: 10. The CDR3 is 16 residues long. This clonotype was detected many times. MiXCR was run by TCRdb on the 5' RACE reads, yielding one entry per CDR3 protein. The sample records hundreds of thousands of distinct CDR3 sequences, less than 10% being singletons. These data were also filed under a second study, of yellow fever vaccine responses in identical twins.

The clonotype originates from a woman between 18 and 29 years old in good health. The sequenced sample was PBMCs. This chain joins TRBV9 and TRBJ2-7; 7 bases align to TRBD2. The CDR3, as DNA: TGTGCCAGCAGCCCTGGGGGGGTTATAAGCTCCTACGAGCAGTACTTC. This sequence encodes CASSPGGVISSYEQYF.